These 19 T cell receptor beta chains came from one sample sequenced in a study of beta chain features in type 1 diabetes. These receptors' antigens are unknown. Whole-study results and caveats: Patients with Type 1 diabetes showed moderately but significantly shorter TCRB CDR3s in all four CD4+ subsets.

Isolated RNA was reverse transcribed in full, so expressed TCRB transcripts were sequenced. Sequencing used immunoSEQ multiplex PCR; TCRdb keeps in-frame clones, though not all of them. The sample carries about 660,000 clones, over 11% recorded once. What was sequenced was naive CD4+ T cells from blood. The origin of the receptors is a man aged 18-30 years with type 1 diabetes.

This clone showed up just a few times. V is TRBV29-1 and J is TRBJ1-1; possible D gene TRBD1, 6 bases. V lost 0 bases to trimming and J lost 4 bases, with 12 bases between them. The CDR3 runs 14 residues. Germline loops: CDR1 SQVTM, CDR2 ANQGSEA. Written as DNA, the CDR3 is TGCAGCGTTGAAGACCCACAGGGCACCACTGAAGCTTTCTTT. Translated: CSVEDPQGTTEAFF. Full variable domain (outside the CDR3, taken from reference TRBV29-1 and TRBJ1-1): SAVISQKPSRDICQRGTSLTIQCQVDSQVTMMFWYRQQPGQSLTLIATANQGSEATYESGFVIDKFPISRPNLTFSTLTVSNMSPEDSSIYLCSVEDPQGTTEAFFGQGTRLTVV.

The chain employs TRBV7-4 and TRBJ2-1; D ambiguous. V lost 3 bases and J 6 bases, leaving 3 bases between the germline ends. The length of the CDR3 is 11 residues. Germline V gene data show CDR1 as SGHVT and CDR2 as SQSDAQ. The CDR3 DNA reads as TGTGCCAGCAGCTTTGGCAATGAGCAGTTCTTC. Amino acids: CASSFGNEQFF.

This clone was picked up a small number of times. This chain joins TRBV13 and TRBJ2-3; D is unclear. Germline V gene data show CDR1 as PRHDT and CDR2 as FYEKMQ (reference sequence). The length of the CDR3 is 11 residues. V lost 4 bases and J lost 5, with 4 bases in between. For the CDR3, the DNA is TGTGCCAGCAGCTGGGGAGATACGCAGTATTTT. It translates to CASSWGDTQYF. The entire variable domain, with the rest obtained from reference TRBV13 and TRBJ2-3, is as follows: AAGVIQSPRHLIKEKRETATLKCYPIPRHDTVYWYQQGPGQDPQFLISFYEKMQSDKGSIPDRFSAQQFSDYHSELNMSSLELGDSALYFCASSWGDTQYFGPGTRLTVL.

The chain links TRBV6-1 to TRBJ1-2; D remains unclear. This CDR3 spans 15 amino acids. V lost 5 bases and J 0 bases, leaving 13 bases between the germline ends. Germline-derived CDR1 and CDR2 are MNHNS and SASEGT. CDR3 nucleotides: TGTGCCAGCAGTCTTCTCTGGGGTCCTAACTATGGCTACACCTTC. Translation: CASSLLWGPNYGYTF.

The gene calls are TRBV7-9 and TRBJ2-1; 11 positions agree with TRBD2. Germline CDR1 is SEHNR and CDR2 is FQNEAQ (reference sequence). The junction had 10 bases not matched to a gene; V was cut back by 6 bases and J by 9 bases. CDR3 size: 15 residues. The CDR3: CASSYSGTSGIEQFF. The DNA for the CDR3 is TGTGCCAGCAGTTATTCCGGGACTAGCGGTATTGAGCAGTTCTTC.

The V call is TRBV4-3, the J call TRBJ2-1; tentatively, D is TRBD2 (6 bases). This CDR3 contains 14 residues. V shed 3 bases and J shed 4 bases, with 10 bases lying between them. The germline V gene has CDR1 LGHNA and CDR2 YSLEER. The CDR3 loop is CASSQGLLYNEQFF. Written as DNA, the CDR3 is TGCGCCAGCAGCCAGGGACTTCTTTACAATGAGCAGTTCTTC.

There are a few counts of this clone. The J gene is TRBJ2-7, the V gene TRBV27; no clear D gene. The CDR3 is 13 residues long. In germline, CDR1 is MNHEY, CDR2 SMNVEV (reference sequence). The ends were cut back, 6 bases at V and 6 bases at J, with 15 bases in the middle. CDR3 sequence (DNA): TGTGCCAGCAGGTCGGTGGGTTTAGGCGAGCAGTACTTC. It translates to CASRSVGLGEQYF.

This clone was counted only a few times. The chain carries TRBV4-1 and TRBJ2-5; maybe TRBD1 (6 bases). The CDR3 consists of 13 residues. Germline CDR1 MGHRA, CDR2 YSYEKL. Trimming removed 4 bases at V and 5 bases at J, with 11 bases between. CDR3 in amino acids: CASSRGREETQYF. In DNA, the CDR3 is TGCGCCAGCAGCCGGGGGCGTGAGGAGACCCAGTACTTC.

This chain connects TRBV29-1 to TRBJ2-7; D is perhaps TRBD2 (6 bases). There are 13 residues in the CDR3. Germline CDR1 and CDR2: SQVTM and ANQGSEA. V was trimmed by 7 bases and J by 2 bases, leaving 15 bases between them. This CDR3 reads CSASTGSAYEQYF. CDR3 nucleotides: TGCAGCGCCAGCACCGGGAGTGCCTACGAGCAGTACTTC.

This clone came up a few times. The sample holds other DNA sequences that translate to the same CDR3. The chain links TRBV7-6 to TRBJ1-3; the D is unclear. Trimming pared 1 base from V and 3 bases from J, leaving 1 base between. The CDR3 has 12 amino acids. Per germline, CDR1 SGHVS and CDR2 FNYEAQ. Here the CDR3 DNA reads TGTGCCAGCAGCTTAGGTGGAAACACCATATATTTT. It is translated as CASSLGGNTIYF.

Comments on this clone: In the same sample, other DNA sequences code for this CDR3. The CDR3 region has the DNA TGTGCCAGCAGCCTCGAGGCTGCCTCTCAGACCCAGTACTTC. Its translation: CASSLEAASQTQYF. This sequence joins TRBV7-9 and TRBJ2-5; D not resolved. Germline V gene data show CDR1 as SEHNR and CDR2 as FQNEAQ (reference sequence). V gave up 5 bases and J gave up 6 bases, with 16 bases separating them. The CDR3 contains 14 residues.

This clone was seen a few times. The chain has TRBV6-6 and TRBJ2-3, with unresolved D. Trimming took 5 bases from V and 0 from J, leaving 12 bases between them. The CDR3 runs to 15 residues. Germline CDR1 reads MNHNY; CDR2 reads SVGAGI (reference sequence). CDR3 nucleotides: TGTGCCAGCAGTCCCGAGGTCCCTAGCACAGATACGCAGTATTTT. Translated: CASSPEVPSTDTQYF.

The chain has TRBV29-1 and TRBJ2-7, with TRBD1 matching over 10 bases. CDR1 and CDR2 (germline): SQVTM, ANQGSEA. There are 14 residues in the CDR3. Trimming removed 4 bases from V and 0 bases from J; junction bases left unmatched: 3. The CDR3 loop is CSVAGQGSSYEQYF. The CDR3 bases are TGCAGCGTTGCGGGACAGGGGAGCTCCTACGAGCAGTACTTC.

The chain has TRBV25-1 and TRBJ2-7; 8 bases are a match to TRBD1. Germline V gene data show CDR1 as MGHDK and CDR2 as SYGVNS. V shed 3 bases and J 1 base; nucleotides not matched to a gene: 5. This CDR3 spans 15 amino acids. As DNA, the CDR3 is TGTGCCAGCAGTGATACAACAGGGGGATCCTACGAGCAGTACTTC. It yields the protein CASSDTTGGSYEQYF.

A few counts support this clone. The chain joins TRBV21-1 to TRBJ2-1; whether TRBD1, the table's D call, matches the DNA was not checked. TRBV21-1 is described as a pseudogene. This CDR3 comprises 14 residues. CDR3 loop: CASSKPDNYNEQFF. The CDR3 nucleotides are TGTGCCAGCAGCAAGCCGGACAACTACAATGAGCAGTTCTTC.

The rearrangement uses TRBV27 and TRBJ1-6; D possibly corresponds to TRBD1 (5 bases). CDR1 and CDR2 from the germline V gene are MNHEY and SMNVEV (reference sequence). This CDR3 has 13 residues. V lost 3 bases to trimming and J lost 8 bases, with 8 bases between them. CDR3 loop: CASSFQGDSPLHF. The CDR3 DNA reads as TGTGCCAGCAGTTTCCAAGGGGATTCACCCCTCCACTTT.

Written as DNA, the CDR3 is TGTGCCAGCAGGGGGGGAGCGGGGACCTCCTACGAGCAGTACTTC. Translating it yields CASRGGAGTSYEQYF. The chain recombines TRBV2 with TRBJ2-7; 7 positions agree with TRBD2. This CDR3 comprises 15 residues. After removal of 6 bases from V and 0 bases from J, the junction contained 8 bases not matched to a gene. The germline CDR1 and CDR2 sequences are SNHLY and FYNNEI.

This clone was observed a few times. The J gene is TRBJ1-1, the V gene TRBV7-9, with D possibly TRBD1 on 6 matching bases. Trimming pared 5 bases from V and 1 base from J, leaving 14 bases between. CDR3 length equals 15 residues. Per germline, CDR1 SEHNR and CDR2 FQNEAQ (reference sequence). CDR3 in amino acids: CASSQRTEENTEAFF. The CDR3 bases are TGTGCCAGCAGCCAGAGGACAGAGGAGAACACTGAAGCTTTCTTT.

The rearrangement uses TRBV6-5 and TRBJ1-1; 10 positions agree with TRBD1. Losses at the gene ends were 4 bases for V and 10 bases for J; bases not matched to a gene: 9. Germline V CDR1 and CDR2: MNHEY, SVGAGI. The CDR3 covers 14 residues. The CDR3 loop is CASSLLPGQGTAFF. The CDR3 DNA follows: TGTGCCAGCAGTTTACTCCCGGGACAGGGGACAGCTTTCTTT.